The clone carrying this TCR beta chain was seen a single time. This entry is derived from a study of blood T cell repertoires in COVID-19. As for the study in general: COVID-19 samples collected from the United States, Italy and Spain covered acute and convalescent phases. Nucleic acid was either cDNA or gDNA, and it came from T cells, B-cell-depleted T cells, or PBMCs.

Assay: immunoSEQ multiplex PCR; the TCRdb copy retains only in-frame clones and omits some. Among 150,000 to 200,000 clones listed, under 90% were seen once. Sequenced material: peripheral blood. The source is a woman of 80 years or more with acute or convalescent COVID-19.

The CDR3 coding sequence is TGTGCCAGCAGCAACGGTAGGACAGGGAGGCATGGCTACACCTTC. Its protein product is CASSNGRTGRHGYTF. This sequence joins TRBV21-1 and TRBJ1-2; the D call in the table, TRBD1, was not verified against the DNA. TRBV21-1 is labeled a pseudogene. CDR3 length: 15 residues.